These 23 T cell receptor beta chains came from one sample sequenced in a study of beta chain features in type 1 diabetes. All of the isolated RNA was reverse transcribed, so expressed TCRB transcripts were sequenced. Measured with immunoSEQ multiplex PCR; TCRdb has only the in-frame clones, and not every one. Counted here are hundreds of thousands of clones, roughly 12% occurring once; the ten biggest clones make up about 0.017%. The sequenced sample consisted of naive CD4+ T cells from blood. The receptors derive from a man between 18 and 35 years old in good health.

The chain has TRBV4-1 and TRBJ2-7, with a weak D call TRBD2 (5 bases). V lost 0 bases to trimming and J lost 5 bases, with 8 bases between them. This CDR3 has 13 amino acids. Germline V gene sequence: CDR1 MGHRA, CDR2 YSYEKL. This CDR3 reads CASSQDPGDEQYF. The CDR3 coding sequence is TGCGCCAGCAGCCAAGATCCCGGGGACGAGCAGTACTTC.

This clone appeared a few times. The chain has TRBV28 and TRBJ2-7; 9 bases align to TRBD2. Per germline, CDR1 MDHEN and CDR2 SYDVKM. J lost 3 bases, V lost 7 bases, and 10 bases had no gene match. There are 15 residues in the CDR3. CDR3 amino acids: CASTERVTSGYEQYF. CDR3 coding DNA: TGTGCCAGCACCGAGAGGGTGACTAGCGGCTACGAGCAGTACTTC.

This clone was counted between two and nine times. The chain combines TRBV28 with TRBJ2-7; 8 positions match TRBD1. V was pared by 8 bases and J by 2 bases, with 8 bases of the junction left unmatched. This CDR3 is built from 14 residues. The V gene's germline CDR1 is MDHEN and CDR2 SYDVKM. The CDR3 DNA reads as TGTGCCAGCTCCATCCGACAGGGGACCTACGAGCAGTACTTC. Its protein product is CASSIRQGTYEQYF.

This clone has a handful of counts. This chain uses TRBV9 with TRBJ1-1; possible D gene TRBD1, 5 bases. V lost 3 bases and J lost 0, with 6 bases in between. Looked up from germline, CDR1 is SGDLS and CDR2 is YYNGEE. The CDR3 extends over 13 amino acids. CDR3: CASSEGMNTEAFF. CDR3 DNA sequence: TGTGCCAGCAGCGAGGGGATGAACACTGAAGCTTTCTTT.

The chain joins TRBV29-1 to TRBJ1-1; TRBD1 matches 10 bases. V lost 5 bases to trimming and J lost 5 bases; unmatched junction nucleotides: 11. The length of the CDR3 is 15 residues. The germline V gene encodes CDR1 SQVTM and CDR2 ANQGSEA. This CDR3 is CSVQRQGAPMTEAFF. The DNA of the CDR3 is TGCAGCGTTCAAAGACAGGGGGCACCGATGACTGAAGCTTTCTTT.

This clone was seen only a few times. This chain connects TRBV6-1 to TRBJ1-1; D is perhaps TRBD1 (6 bases). In germline, CDR1 is MNHNS, CDR2 SASEGT. This CDR3 has 15 residues. V shed 5 bases and J shed 4 bases, with 17 bases lying between them. The CDR3 coding sequence is TGTGCCAGCAGTAATCGCGGGGGGCGAGGCACTGAAGCTTTCTTT. Amino acid sequence: CASSNRGGRGTEAFF.

The V gene is TRBV15, the J gene TRBJ2-7; D is uncertain. V was cut by 9 bases and J by 3 bases, with 18 bases left in between. The length of the CDR3 is 14 residues. Germline V gene data show CDR1 as LNHNV and CDR2 as YYDKDF (reference sequence). The CDR3 loop reads CATRDQVGFYEQYF. The CDR3 nucleotides are TGTGCCACACGAGATCAGGTTGGGTTCTACGAGCAGTACTTC. The whole variable domain, remainder taken from reference TRBV15 and TRBJ2-7, is DAMVIQNPRYQVTQFGKPVTLSCSQTLNHNVMYWYQQKSSQAPKLLFHYYDKDFNNEADTPDNFQSRRPNTSFCFLDIRSPGLGDTAMYLCATRDQVGFYEQYFGPGTRLTVT.

This clone showed up just a few times. This chain connects TRBV5-4 to TRBJ2-2, with 8 bases lining up with TRBD1. The CDR3 is made up of 16 amino acids. Germline V lookup: CDR1 SGHNT, CDR2 YYREEE (reference sequence). V lost 4 bases to trimming and J lost 7 bases; unmatched junction nucleotides: 12. The CDR3 here is CASSVPGGGENGELFF. CDR3 DNA: TGTGCCAGCAGCGTTCCAGGGGGCGGTGAGAACGGGGAGCTGTTTTTT. Filled out from reference TRBV5-4 and TRBJ2-2, the complete variable domain reads ETGVTQSPTHLIKTRGQQVTLRCSSQSGHNTVSWYQQALGQGPQFIFQYYREEENGRGNFPPRFSGLQFPNYSSELNVNALELDDSALYLCASSVPGGGENGELFFGEGSRLTVL.

At least ten counts were recorded for this clone. V gene TRBV29-1 combines with J gene TRBJ2-7; 8 positions agree with TRBD1. Trimming cost V 7 bases and J 0 bases; bases outside gene matches: 5. The CDR3 sequence is 13 residues long. From germline, CDR1 is SQVTM and CDR2 ANQGSEA. CDR3 coding DNA: TGCAGCGCGACTACAGGGGGCTCCTACGAGCAGTACTTC. Translation gives CSATTGGSYEQYF.

This clone has just a few counts. The V and J genes are TRBV29-1 and TRBJ2-1; a possible D gene is TRBD2 (5 bases). This CDR3 contains 14 residues. Per germline, CDR1 SQVTM and CDR2 ANQGSEA. The V end lost 7 bases, the J end lost 0 bases, and 13 bases lay between the germline ends. CDR3 DNA: TGCAGCGGAAGACGGGGAAGCTCCTACAATGAGCAGTTCTTC. Translating gives CSGRRGSSYNEQFF.

This chain uses TRBV11-2 with TRBJ2-5, with 7 bases lining up with TRBD1. The length of the CDR3 is 17 residues. Germline trimming cut 1 base from V and 1 base from J; bases unmatched to any gene: 9. CDR1 is SGHAT and CDR2 is FQNNGV in the germline V gene. The CDR3 DNA is TGTGCCAGCAGCTTAGGGGTGACAGGGAGCTTCCAAGAGACCCAGTACTTC. Its translation: CASSLGVTGSFQETQYF. The full variable domain, in which reference TRBV11-2 and TRBJ2-5 provide the parts outside the CDR3, is EAGVAQSPRYKIIEKRQSVAFWCNPISGHATLYWYQQILGQGPKLLIQFQNNGVVDDSQLPKDRFSAERLKGVDSTLKIQPAKLEDSAVYLCASSLGVTGSFQETQYFGPGTRLLVL.

This clone was detected a few times. This chain links TRBV7-3 with TRBJ2-6, with D tentatively TRBD2 (6 bases). The germline gives CDR1 SGHTA, CDR2 FQGTGA. Deletions cut 1 base from V and 4 bases from J, with 11 bases between. This CDR3 is 16 amino acids long. This CDR3 is CASSLMAGSGANVLTF. CDR3 DNA sequence: TGTGCCAGCAGCTTAATGGCGGGGAGCGGGGCCAACGTCCTGACTTTC.

This clone came up a few times. This chain joins TRBV7-9 and TRBJ2-5; 9 bases align to TRBD1. V lost 2 bases, J lost 9 bases, and 7 bases stayed unmatched. The length of the CDR3 is 14 residues. Germline lookup yields CDR1 SEHNR and CDR2 FQNEAQ (reference sequence). The CDR3 DNA reads as TGTGCCAGCAGCTTACTACAGGGGGCAGCGGCCCAGTACTTC. Its translation is CASSLLQGAAAQYF.

The V and J genes are TRBV9 and TRBJ2-4; D is undetermined. Germline CDR1 reads SGDLS; CDR2 reads YYNGEE. This CDR3 is 12 amino acids long. The ends were cut back, 0 bases at V and 7 bases at J, with 5 bases in the middle. The CDR3: CASSVDGNIQYF. As DNA, the CDR3 is TGTGCCAGCAGCGTAGATGGCAACATTCAGTACTTC.

This clone occurred a few times. V gene TRBV6-5 combines with J gene TRBJ1-5, with D possibly TRBD1 on 5 matching bases. The CDR3 length is 14 residues. CDR1 and CDR2 (germline): MNHEY, SVGAGI. V shed 6 bases and J shed 2 bases, with 11 bases lying between them. The CDR3 coding sequence is TGTGCCAGCAGAGAGGGACTGGGCAATCAGCCCCAGCATTTT. Translation gives CASREGLGNQPQHF.

The chain uses TRBV28 and TRBJ2-3; TRBD2 agrees at 9 bases. The V segment lost 6 bases and the J segment 10 bases; nucleotides outside the gene matches: 11. Germline V CDR1 and CDR2: MDHEN, SYDVKM. The CDR3 spans 14 residues. CDR3 loop: CASRSGTSPAAQYF. DNA of the CDR3: TGTGCCAGCAGGTCCGGGACTAGCCCGGCGGCGCAGTATTTT.

The CDR3 loop reads CASSLGQGRYEQYF. Written as DNA, the CDR3 is TGTGCCAGCAGCCTGGGACAGGGGCGGTACGAGCAGTACTTC. The rearrangement links TRBV7-2 to TRBJ2-7; TRBD1 agrees at 10 bases. CDR3 length equals 14 residues. Trimming cost V 5 bases and J 4 bases; bases outside gene matches: 5. CDR1 and CDR2 from the germline V gene are SGHTA and FQGNSA.

This clone has a handful of counts. CDR3 loop: CASSLDRGAITDTQYF. CDR3 in DNA: TGTGCCAGCAGCTTAGATCGGGGGGCAATAACAGATACGCAGTATTTT. V usage is TRBV7-9 and J usage is TRBJ2-3, with a weak D call TRBD2 (7 bases). This CDR3 has 16 amino acids. Deletions cut 1 base from V and 3 bases from J, with 14 bases between. Germline assignment: CDR1 SEHNR and CDR2 FQNEAQ (reference sequence).

The rearrangement uses TRBV29-1 and TRBJ1-1, with a weak D call TRBD1 (6 bases). Trimming took off 4 bases at V and 1 base at J, with 10 bases between the two ends. Germline V gives CDR1 SQVTM, CDR2 ANQGSEA. The length of the CDR3 is 13 residues. CDR3 DNA sequence: TGCAGCGTTGCTGAGACAGGGAACACTGAAGCTTTCTTT. This codes for CSVAETGNTEAFF. The full variable domain, in which reference TRBV29-1 and TRBJ1-1 provide the parts outside the CDR3, is SAVISQKPSRDICQRGTSLTIQCQVDSQVTMMFWYRQQPGQSLTLIATANQGSEATYESGFVIDKFPISRPNLTFSTLTVSNMSPEDSSIYLCSVAETGNTEAFFGQGTRLTVV.

This rearrangement joins TRBV15 to TRBJ2-7; 9 bases are a match to TRBD1. The CDR3 has 14 amino acids. The V gene end was trimmed by 2 bases and the J gene end by 6 bases; junction bases not matched to a gene: 5. The germline gives CDR1 LNHNV, CDR2 YYDKDF (reference sequence). CDR3 amino acids: CATSRTGTGTEQYF. The CDR3 region has the DNA TGTGCCACCAGCAGAACCGGGACAGGGACCGAGCAGTACTTC.

This clone has a handful of counts. V usage is TRBV10-3 and J usage is TRBJ1-1; TRBD1 is a possible D gene (6 bases). Trimming removed 2 bases at V and 10 bases at J, with 14 bases between. CDR1 is ENHRY, CDR2 SYGVKD, per germline. The length of the CDR3 is 13 residues. The CDR3 loop is CAISENRDKGAFF. CDR3 sequence (DNA): TGTGCCATCAGTGAGAACCGGGACAAGGGAGCTTTCTTT.

This clone has only a few counts. The rearrangement links TRBV7-2 to TRBJ2-3; D uncertain. Trimming pared 5 bases from V and 4 bases from J, leaving 10 bases between. Germline V CDR1 and CDR2: SGHTA, FQGNSA. This CDR3 spans 13 amino acids. Here the CDR3 reads CASSASGADTQYF. CDR3 nucleotides: TGTGCCAGCAGCGCAAGTGGAGCAGATACGCAGTATTTT.

A note on this clone: Other DNA sequences of this sample code for an identical CDR3. The rearrangement joins TRBV5-1 to TRBJ2-5; unclear D gene. The CDR3 loop spans 14 amino acids. CDR1 and CDR2 from the germline V gene are SGHRS and YFSETQ. V gave up 1 base and J gave up 0 bases, with 7 bases separating them. The CDR3 protein is CASSLRQDQETQYF. CDR3 DNA: TGCGCCAGCAGCTTGCGGCAGGACCAAGAGACCCAGTACTTC.